Shown below are 20 T cell receptor beta chains from a single sample sequenced in a study of follicular helper T cells after annual influenza vaccination. Time point specified: 2014-2015 season, pre-vaccination. Generated by immunoSEQ multiplex PCR, the TCRdb table keeps only in-frame clones and is missing some. The table shows about 2,500 clones, with more than 75% occurring only once. Sequenced here: CXCR5+ CD38+ circulating T follicular helper cells from blood, sampled on the day of influenza vaccination. Subset noted: circulating Tfh, non-naive CD4+CXCR5+PD-1+ (ICOS+CD38+ or ICOS-CD38-). These receptors were obtained from an adult who received the influenza vaccine.

The chain carries TRBV6-5 and TRBJ2-7; the D gene is possibly TRBD1 (5 bases). The V gene lost 8 bases and the J gene lost 4 bases, with 9 bases spanning the gap. The CDR3 extends over 11 amino acids. Germline V gene lookup returns CDR1 MNHEY and CDR2 SVGAGI. The CDR3 is CASRRGYEQYF. The CDR3 region has the DNA TGTGCCAGCCGTAGGGGTTACGAGCAGTACTTC.

The chain carries TRBV28 and TRBJ1-1; TRBD1 might be the D (6 bases). CDR1 MDHEN and CDR2 SYDVKM come from the germline V gene. V gave up 1 base and J gave up 11 bases, with 14 bases separating them. The CDR3 consists of 13 residues. The CDR3 DNA is TGTGCCAGCAGTTTATATGGGGACATCCGGGCTTTCTTT. Encoded protein: CASSLYGDIRAFF.

This clone was detected once. The chain couples TRBV19 to TRBJ2-2; D is possibly TRBD2 (5 bases). The CDR3 extends over 16 amino acids. Trimming cost V 3 bases and J 6 bases, with 17 bases left between them. From germline, CDR1 is LNHDA and CDR2 SQIVND (reference sequence). The CDR3 nucleotides read TGTGCCAGTAGTATTTTTAGCGTGACACAACCCGGGGAGCTGTTTTTT. As protein: CASSIFSVTQPGELFF.

V usage is TRBV7-9 and J usage is TRBJ2-6; tentative D call: TRBD1 (7 bases). Between the trimmed V and J ends, which lost 5 bases and 2 bases, there was a span of 16 bases. The germline V gene encodes CDR1 SEHNR and CDR2 FQNEAQ (reference sequence). The CDR3 runs 17 residues. The CDR3 DNA is TGTGCCAGCAGCCGCCAGGGGGGCACTACTGGGGCCAACGTCCTGACTTTC. This codes for CASSRQGGTTGANVLTF.

The rearrangement links TRBV19 to TRBJ1-5; D possibly corresponds to TRBD1 (6 bases). The CDR3 has 16 amino acids. Germline-derived CDR1 and CDR2 are LNHDA and SQIVND (reference sequence). Deletions cut 6 bases from V and 1 base from J, with 16 bases between. The CDR3 DNA is TGTGCCAGTAGCCCCGACGGACAGTGGAGCAATCAGCCCCAGCATTTT. Its translation: CASSPDGQWSNQPQHF.

The CDR3 loop is CATSRDPSGRYNEQFF. In nucleotides, the CDR3 is TGTGCCACCAGCAGAGATCCTAGCGGGAGGTACAATGAGCAGTTCTTC. The gene calls are TRBV15 and TRBJ2-1; 11 nucleotides agree with TRBD2. V lost 0 bases to trimming and J lost 4 bases; unmatched junction nucleotides: 2. The CDR3 is made up of 16 amino acids. Germline CDR1 and CDR2: LNHNV and YYDKDF (reference sequence).

This sequence joins TRBV5-6 and TRBJ2-6, with no clear D. Germline CDR1 reads SGHDT; CDR2 reads YYEEEE. V lost 0 bases, J lost 5 bases, and 9 bases lay in between. The CDR3 totals 15 residues. CDR3 coding DNA: TGTGCCAGCAGCTTGGGACTTCGACGGGCCAACGTCCTGACTTTC. It specifies CASSLGLRRANVLTF.

This chain links TRBV5-4 with TRBJ1-1; D not certain. The CDR3 length is 13 residues. V dropped 1 base and J dropped 1 base, with 5 bases sitting between them. Per germline, CDR1 SGHNT and CDR2 YYREEE (reference sequence). CDR3: CASSLNKNTEAFF. CDR3 nucleotide sequence: TGTGCCAGCAGCTTGAATAAGAACACTGAAGCTTTCTTT. The full variable domain, completed using reference TRBV5-4 and TRBJ1-1, is ETGVTQSPTHLIKTRGQQVTLRCSSQSGHNTVSWYQQALGQGPQFIFQYYREEENGRGNFPPRFSGLQFPNYSSELNVNALELDDSALYLCASSLNKNTEAFFGQGTRLTVV.

The V gene is TRBV27, the J gene TRBJ2-5; 11 bases are a match to TRBD1. The CDR3 is 15 amino acids. Germline values: CDR1 MNHEY, CDR2 SMNVEV (reference sequence). V trimming: 8 bases; J trimming: 11 bases; junction bases outside the gene matches: 16. This CDR3 is CASPPAGTGGLEQYF. DNA of the CDR3: TGTGCCAGCCCCCCCGCCGGGACAGGGGGATTAGAGCAGTACTTC.

DNA of the CDR3: TGTGCCAGCGGCAGACCGGGAAACGGACATCAGCCCCAGCATTTT. It codes for CASGRPGNGHQPQHF. V gene TRBV7-2 combines with J gene TRBJ1-5; D call uncertain. The V end lost 8 bases, the J end lost 5 bases, and 19 bases lay between the germline ends. The germline CDR1 and CDR2 sequences are SGHTA and FQGNSA. The CDR3 has 15 amino acids.

The chain recombines TRBV5-1 with TRBJ2-2, with D tentatively TRBD1 (6 bases). This CDR3 spans 14 amino acids. From germline, CDR1 is SGHRS and CDR2 YFSETQ. V lost 5 bases, J lost 7 bases, and 15 bases lay in between. CDR3 bases: TGCGCCAGCAGGCCCGGGACCAGGGGCGGGGAGCTGTTTTTT. Translation: CASRPGTRGGELFF.

The V call is TRBV11-2, the J call TRBJ1-2, with 10 nucleotides matching TRBD1. The germline CDR1 and CDR2 sequences are SGHAT and FQNNGV. J gave up 7 bases and V 3 bases, and 11 bases lay outside the gene matches. The CDR3 covers 16 residues. CDR3 protein: CASSLVGQGSFSGYTF. In DNA, the CDR3 is TGTGCCAGCAGCTTGGTGGGACAGGGGAGTTTCAGTGGCTACACCTTC.

V usage is TRBV18 and J usage is TRBJ2-7; TRBD1 aligns across 7 bases. V shed 4 bases and J 3 bases; nucleotides not matched to a gene: 0. Germline CDR1 KGHSH, CDR2 LQKENI. CDR3 size: 12 residues. CDR3: CASSRDSYEQYF. The CDR3 DNA reads as TGTGCCAGCTCACGGGACAGCTACGAGCAGTACTTC.

This clone appeared a few times. V usage is TRBV10-3 and J usage is TRBJ2-5; TRBD1 might be the D (5 bases). CDR3 length equals 12 residues. The V and J ends lost 4 bases and 3 bases respectively, with 6 bases between them. Germline CDR1 reads ENHRY; CDR2 reads SYGVKD. CDR3 in DNA: TGTGCCATCAGTGCAGGGAAAGAGACCCAGTACTTC. This sequence encodes CAISAGKETQYF.

V gene TRBV27 combines with J gene TRBJ1-4; D perhaps matches TRBD1 (5 bases). With 6 bases removed from V and 0 bases from J, the gap between germline ends came to 8 bases. The V gene's germline CDR1 is MNHEY and CDR2 SMNVEV (reference sequence). This CDR3 region has 14 residues. CDR3 nucleotide sequence: TGTGCCAGCAGATCGGGGGCAACTAATGAAAAACTGTTTTTT. It encodes CASRSGATNEKLFF.

The V and J genes are TRBV18 and TRBJ1-1; TRBD1 agrees at 9 bases. CDR1 and CDR2 (germline): KGHSH, LQKENI. The trim removed 3 bases at V and 2 bases at J, leaving 7 bases unmatched. This CDR3 region has 16 residues. CDR3 amino acids: CASSPGTGRGNTEAFF. In nucleotides, the CDR3 is TGTGCCAGCTCACCCGGGACAGGGAGGGGAAACACTGAAGCTTTCTTT. Variable domain in full (rest from reference TRBV18 and TRBJ1-1): NAGVMQNPRHLVRRRGQEARLRCSPMKGHSHVYWYRQLPEEGLKFMVYLQKENIIDESGMPKERFSAEFPKEGPSILRIQQVVRGDSAAYFCASSPGTGRGNTEAFFGQGTRLTVV.

The V call is TRBV5-1, the J call TRBJ2-3; TRBD2 matches at 8 bases. The CDR3 extends over 17 amino acids. Germline V gene data show CDR1 as SGHRS and CDR2 as YFSETQ. Trimming cost V 3 bases and J 3 bases; bases outside gene matches: 12. This chain's CDR3 is CASSWMPKRERTDTQYF. The CDR3 DNA is TGCGCCAGCAGCTGGATGCCGAAGCGGGAGAGGACAGATACGCAGTATTTT.

This CDR3 reads CASSTTQGWGYTF. CDR3 coding DNA: TGTGCCAGTAGTACGACACAGGGATGGGGCTACACCTTC. The chain has TRBV19 and TRBJ1-2; weak D call: TRBD1 (6 bases). The CDR3 totals 13 residues. V was cut by 4 bases and J by 8 bases, with 14 bases left in between. CDR1 LNHDA and CDR2 SQIVND come from the germline V gene (reference sequence).

The chain joins TRBV30 to TRBJ2-7; D is undetermined. V shed 1 base and J shed 3 bases, with 10 bases lying between them. In germline, CDR1 is GTSNPN, CDR2 SVGIG (reference sequence). This CDR3 contains 13 residues. The CDR3 nucleotides are TGTGCCTGGAGTGGAAAACAGAACTACGAGCAGTACTTC. Its protein is CAWSGKQNYEQYF.

This chain uses TRBV19 with TRBJ2-7; D perhaps matches TRBD1 (7 bases). V was cut by 3 bases and J by 3 bases, with 18 bases left in between. From germline, CDR1 is LNHDA and CDR2 SQIVND (reference sequence). The CDR3 is made up of 16 amino acids. CDR3 sequence reads: CASSIQGGLPNYEQYF. CDR3 bases: TGTGCCAGTAGTATTCAGGGGGGTCTTCCCAACTACGAGCAGTACTTC.